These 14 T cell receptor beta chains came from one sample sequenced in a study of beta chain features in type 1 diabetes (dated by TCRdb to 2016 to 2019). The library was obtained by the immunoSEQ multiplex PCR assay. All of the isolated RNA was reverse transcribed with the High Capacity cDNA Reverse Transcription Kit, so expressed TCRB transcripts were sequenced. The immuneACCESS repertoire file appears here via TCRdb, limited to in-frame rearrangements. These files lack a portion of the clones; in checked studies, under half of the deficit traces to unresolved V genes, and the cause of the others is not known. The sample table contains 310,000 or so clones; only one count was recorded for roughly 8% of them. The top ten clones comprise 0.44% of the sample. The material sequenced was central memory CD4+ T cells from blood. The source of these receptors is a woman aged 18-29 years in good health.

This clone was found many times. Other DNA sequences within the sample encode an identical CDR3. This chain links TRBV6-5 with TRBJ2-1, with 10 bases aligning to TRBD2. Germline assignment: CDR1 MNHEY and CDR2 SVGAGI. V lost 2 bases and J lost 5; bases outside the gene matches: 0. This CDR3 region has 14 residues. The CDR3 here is CASSYSGRDNEQFF. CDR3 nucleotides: TGTGCCAGCAGTTACAGCGGGAGGGACAATGAGCAGTTCTTC.

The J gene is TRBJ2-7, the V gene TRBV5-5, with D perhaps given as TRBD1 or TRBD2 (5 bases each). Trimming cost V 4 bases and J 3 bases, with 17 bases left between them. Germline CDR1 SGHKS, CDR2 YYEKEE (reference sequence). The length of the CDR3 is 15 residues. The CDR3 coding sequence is TGTGCCAGCAGCCGTACCGGGACCGCAGGCTACGAGCAGTACTTC. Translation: CASSRTGTAGYEQYF.

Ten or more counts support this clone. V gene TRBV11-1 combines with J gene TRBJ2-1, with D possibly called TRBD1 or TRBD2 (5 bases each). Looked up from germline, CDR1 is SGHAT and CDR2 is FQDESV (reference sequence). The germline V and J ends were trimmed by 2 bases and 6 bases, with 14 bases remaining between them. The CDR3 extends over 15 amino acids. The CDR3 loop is CASSLSGPGTNEQFF. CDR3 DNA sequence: TGTGCCAGCAGCTTATCGGGACCCGGAACCAATGAGCAGTTCTTC.

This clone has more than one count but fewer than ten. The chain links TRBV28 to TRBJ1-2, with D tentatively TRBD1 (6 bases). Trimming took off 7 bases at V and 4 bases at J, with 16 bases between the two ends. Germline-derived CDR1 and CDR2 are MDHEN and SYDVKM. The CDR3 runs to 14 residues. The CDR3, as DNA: TGTGCCAGCACCTGGGCGACAGGCGCCTATGGCTACACCTTC. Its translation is CASTWATGAYGYTF.

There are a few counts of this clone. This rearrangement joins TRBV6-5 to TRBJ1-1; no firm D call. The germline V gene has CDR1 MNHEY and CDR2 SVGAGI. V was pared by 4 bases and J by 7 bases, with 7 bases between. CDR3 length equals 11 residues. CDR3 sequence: CASSSISEAFF. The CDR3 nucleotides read TGTGCCAGCAGTTCCATAAGTGAAGCTTTCTTT.

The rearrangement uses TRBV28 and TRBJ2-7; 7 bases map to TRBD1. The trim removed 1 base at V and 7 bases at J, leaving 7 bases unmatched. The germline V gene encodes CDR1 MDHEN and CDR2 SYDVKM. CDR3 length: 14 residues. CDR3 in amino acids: CASSLSFRDSEQYF. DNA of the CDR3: TGTGCCAGCAGTTTATCATTCCGGGACAGTGAGCAGTACTTC.

The CDR3 protein is CASLGFGTGLIYGYTF. The CDR3 DNA is TGTGCCAGCCTCGGCTTCGGGACAGGGCTAATCTATGGCTACACCTTC. The chain links TRBV27 to TRBJ1-2, with 9 positions matching TRBD1. V gave up 8 bases and J gave up 4 bases; unmatched junction bases: 14. Germline-derived CDR1 and CDR2 are MNHEY and SMNVEV (reference sequence). The CDR3 runs to 16 residues.

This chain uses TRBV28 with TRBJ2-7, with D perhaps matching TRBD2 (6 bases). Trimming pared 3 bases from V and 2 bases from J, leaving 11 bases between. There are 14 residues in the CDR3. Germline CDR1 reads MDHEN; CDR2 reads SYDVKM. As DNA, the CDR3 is TGTGCCAGCAGTTTTCCAGGGAGGACCTACGAGCAGTACTTC. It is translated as CASSFPGRTYEQYF.

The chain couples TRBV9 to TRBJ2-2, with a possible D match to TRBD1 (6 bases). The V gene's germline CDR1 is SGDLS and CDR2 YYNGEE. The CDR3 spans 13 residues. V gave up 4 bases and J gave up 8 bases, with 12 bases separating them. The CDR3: CASSSEDRGELFF. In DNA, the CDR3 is TGTGCCAGCAGCTCGGAGGACAGAGGGGAGCTGTTTTTT.

CDR3 region: CASSLTGSTDTQYF. The CDR3 DNA reads as TGCGCCAGCAGCTTAACAGGGAGCACAGATACGCAGTATTTT. V and J are TRBV5-1 and TRBJ2-3; TRBD1 is a possible D gene (6 bases). Between the trimmed V and J ends, which lost 2 bases and 0 bases, there was a span of 7 bases. The length of the CDR3 is 14 residues. The germline CDR1 and CDR2 sequences are SGHRS and YFSETQ.

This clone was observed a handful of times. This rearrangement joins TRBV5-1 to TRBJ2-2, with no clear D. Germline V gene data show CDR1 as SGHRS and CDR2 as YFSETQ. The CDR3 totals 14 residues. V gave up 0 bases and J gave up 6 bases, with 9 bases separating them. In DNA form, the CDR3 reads TGCGCCAGCAGCTTGGATTCGGCGGCCGGGGAGCTGTTTTTT. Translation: CASSLDSAAGELFF. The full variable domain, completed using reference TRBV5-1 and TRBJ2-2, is KAGVTQTPRYLIKTRGQQVTLSCSPISGHRSVSWYQQTPGQGLQFLFEYFSETQRNKGNFPGRFSGRQFSNSRSEMNVSTLELGDSALYLCASSLDSAAGELFFGEGSRLTVL.

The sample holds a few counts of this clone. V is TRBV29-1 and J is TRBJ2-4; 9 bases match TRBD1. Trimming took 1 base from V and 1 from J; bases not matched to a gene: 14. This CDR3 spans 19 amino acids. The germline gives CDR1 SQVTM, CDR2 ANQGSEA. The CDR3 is CSVEVGTGRSLSAKNIQYF. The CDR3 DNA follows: TGCAGCGTTGAAGTGGGGACAGGGCGAAGTCTCTCGGCCAAAAACATTCAGTACTTC.

The CDR3 DNA sequence: TGTGCCAGCAGCTTGGGACAGGGGGCCTACGAGCAGTACTTC. As protein: CASSLGQGAYEQYF. The chain recombines TRBV5-4 with TRBJ2-7; 9 bases are a match to TRBD1. V lost 0 bases to trimming and J lost 2 bases; unmatched junction nucleotides: 0. The CDR3 is made up of 14 amino acids. Germline CDR1 is SGHNT and CDR2 is YYREEE (reference sequence).

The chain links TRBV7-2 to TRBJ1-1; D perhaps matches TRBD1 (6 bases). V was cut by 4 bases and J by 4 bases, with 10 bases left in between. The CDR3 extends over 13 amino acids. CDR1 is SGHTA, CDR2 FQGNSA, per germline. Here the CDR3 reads CASSSNRVTEAFF. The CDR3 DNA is TGTGCCAGCAGCTCCAACAGGGTCACTGAAGCTTTCTTT.